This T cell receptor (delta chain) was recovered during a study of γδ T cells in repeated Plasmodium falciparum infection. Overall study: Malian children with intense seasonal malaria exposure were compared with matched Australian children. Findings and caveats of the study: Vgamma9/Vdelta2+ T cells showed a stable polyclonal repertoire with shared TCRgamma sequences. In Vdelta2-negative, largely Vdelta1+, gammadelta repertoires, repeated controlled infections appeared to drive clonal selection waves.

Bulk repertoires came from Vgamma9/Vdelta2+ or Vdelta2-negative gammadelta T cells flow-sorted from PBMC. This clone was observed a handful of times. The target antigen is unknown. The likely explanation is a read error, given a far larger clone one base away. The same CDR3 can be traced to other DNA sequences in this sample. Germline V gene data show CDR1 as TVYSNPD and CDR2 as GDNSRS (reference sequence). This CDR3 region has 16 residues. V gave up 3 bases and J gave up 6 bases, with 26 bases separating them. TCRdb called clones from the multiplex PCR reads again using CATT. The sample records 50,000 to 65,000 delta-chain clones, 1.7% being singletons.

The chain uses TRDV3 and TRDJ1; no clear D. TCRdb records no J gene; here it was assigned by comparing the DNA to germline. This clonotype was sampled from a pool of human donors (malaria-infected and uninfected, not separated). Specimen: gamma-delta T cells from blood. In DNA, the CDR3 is TGTGCCTTGCAGTCGTCGCTCCTGCGACGTCGTAATAAACTCATCTTT. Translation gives CALQSSLLRRRNKLIF.